This is a list of T cell receptor beta chains from one sample in a study of cytomegalovirus exposure and HLA in healthy donors. Clones were read by immunoSEQ multiplex PCR, and TCRdb kept only the in-frame ones, dropping some. The sample has some 200,000 clones; about 80% are singletons. Sequencing input: PBMCs. The origin of the receptors is a man younger than 35 in good health and CMV-seronegative. Each CDR3 is given with its conserved first and last residue. D genes are given only for firm matches. Some rows have no size entry. The others give once, few or many, or a class for an expanded clone.

j_call clone_size v_call d_call cdr3_aa cdr3_nt
TRBJ2-7 once TRBV5-1 TRBD2 CASSILAGGPYEQYF TGCGCCAGCAGCATACTAGCGGGAGGCCCCTACGAGCAGTACTTC
TRBJ2-1 NA TRBV19 TRBD1 CASSTRTGPAWGNEQFF TGTGCCAGTAGTACAAGGACAGGTCCAGCATGGGGCAATGAGCAGTTCTTC
TRBJ2-1 NA TRBV27 TRBD2 CASSTPSGGQHNEQFF TGTGCCAGCAGTACCCCTAGCGGGGGGCAACACAATGAGCAGTTCTTC
TRBJ2-7 NA TRBV5-6 NA CASSLTGEGYEQYF TGTGCCAGCAGCTTAACGGGAGAAGGCTACGAGCAGTACTTC
TRBJ1-2 few TRBV27 NA CASSFRQHYGYTF TGTGCCAGCAGTTTCCGACAGCACTATGGCTACACCTTC
TRBJ2-7 NA TRBV6-1 NA CASSFGGIYEQYF TGTGCCAGCAGTTTCGGAGGGATCTACGAGCAGTACTTC
TRBJ1-1 NA TRBV30 NA CAWSVLPQGEAFF TGTGCCTGGAGTGTACTACCCCAGGGAGAAGCTTTCTTT
TRBJ1-2 NA TRBV28 TRBD1 CASRGGQGGFYGYTF TGTGCCAGCAGGGGAGGACAGGGAGGATTCTATGGCTACACCTTC
TRBJ1-2 NA TRBV15 NA CATSRGQNYGYTF TGTGCCACCAGCAGAGGACAGAACTATGGCTACACCTTC
TRBJ2-1 NA TRBV5-4 NA CASSLAFASTPSNEQFF TGTGCCAGCAGCTTAGCTTTCGCTAGCACCCCCTCCAATGAGCAGTTCTTC
TRBJ2-4 once TRBV6-6 NA CASSHRAGNIQYF TGTGCCAGCAGCCACAGGGCCGGAAACATTCAGTACTTC
TRBJ1-2 NA TRBV25-1 NA CASSDGNGYTF TGTGCCAGCAGTGACGGGAATGGCTACACCTTC
TRBJ2-3 NA TRBV11-3 TRBD1 CASSSRGQGDTQYF TGTGCCAGCAGCTCCAGGGGGCAAGGAGATACGCAGTATTTT
TRBJ2-1 NA TRBV7-7 TRBD2 CASSLGGGAYNEQFF TGTGCTAGCAGCTTGGGGGGAGGGGCCTACAATGAGCAGTTCTTC
TRBJ2-1 NA TRBV2 TRBD2 CASSEWGAGAHNEQFF TGTGCCAGCAGTGAATGGGGCGCGGGAGCACACAATGAGCAGTTCTTC
TRBJ2-2 NA TRBV5-4 TRBD2 CASSLDSGRNTGELFF TGTGCCAGCAGCTTGGACAGCGGGAGGAACACCGGGGAGCTGTTTTTT
TRBJ1-3 NA TRBV7-9 NA CASSLVSGGNTIYF TGTGCCAGCAGCTTAGTCTCGGGAGGAAACACCATATATTTT
TRBJ2-7 NA TRBV6-1 TRBD1 CASSAFGDSFYEQYF TGTGCCAGCAGTGCCTTTGGGGACAGCTTTTACGAGCAGTACTTC
TRBJ2-2 NA TRBV19 NA CASSDGGGELFF TGTGCCAGTAGTGACGGGGGCGGGGAGCTGTTTTTT
TRBJ1-2 NA TRBV18 TRBD1 CASSPGDRAFGYTF TGTGCCAGCTCACCCGGGGACAGAGCCTTCGGCTACACCTTC
TRBJ2-5 few TRBV6-1 TRBD1 CASKGRGYSETQYF TGTGCCAGCAAAGGCAGGGGGTACTCAGAGACCCAGTACTTC
TRBJ2-7 NA TRBV6-5 NA CASSYGLANYEQYF TGTGCCAGCAGTTACGGGTTAGCGAACTACGAGCAGTACTTC
TRBJ1-2 NA TRBV5-4 NA CASSLRGGSSYGYTF TGTGCCAGCAGCTTGAGGGGGGGATCAAGCTATGGCTACACCTTC
TRBJ1-5 NA TRBV30 TRBD1 CAWSVTAHRGRNQPQHF TGTGCCTGGAGTGTAACTGCTCACAGGGGGCGCAATCAGCCCCAGCATTTT
TRBJ1-3 once TRBV7-8 NA CASSFPGYNSGNTIYF TGTGCCAGCAGCTTTCCGGGGTACAATTCTGGAAACACCATATATTTT
TRBJ2-1 NA TRBV7-9 NA CASSPEFDEQFF TGTGCCAGCAGCCCCGAGTTCGATGAGCAGTTCTTC
TRBJ2-3 NA TRBV5-1 NA CASSPSGVGSDTQYF TGCGCCAGCAGCCCGAGCGGAGTAGGGTCGGATACGCAGTATTTT
TRBJ1-1 NA TRBV7-3 NA CASSLTRQGNTEAFF TGTGCCAGCAGCTTAACTCGGCAGGGGAACACTGAAGCTTTCTTT
TRBJ1-2 NA TRBV2 TRBD1 CASRVSDPRQGVFFGYTF TGTGCCAGCAGAGTCTCGGACCCTCGACAGGGGGTCTTTTTTGGCTACACCTTC
TRBJ2-7 NA TRBV19 NA CASRQGQGTYEQYF TGTGCCAGTCGTCAGGGGCAGGGCACCTACGAGCAGTACTTC
TRBJ2-7 NA TRBV27 TRBD1 CASSTDTTGGHEQYF TGTGCCAGCAGTACCGATACTACAGGGGGCCACGAGCAGTACTTC
TRBJ2-2 NA TRBV7-9 TRBD1 CASSTDRVGGELFF TGTGCCAGCAGTACTGACAGGGTGGGCGGGGAGCTGTTTTTT
TRBJ2-7 NA TRBV7-3 NA CASSTGKGYEQYF TGTGCCAGCAGCACAGGGAAAGGGTACGAGCAGTACTTC
TRBJ2-1 once TRBV5-1 TRBD2 CASSWTPGTSGNEQFF TGCGCCAGCAGCTGGACCCCCGGGACTAGCGGTAATGAGCAGTTCTTC
TRBJ2-7 NA TRBV9 NA CASSDTREGSQYF TGTGCCAGCAGCGATACCAGGGAAGGATCGCAGTACTTC
TRBJ1-1 few TRBV6-5 NA CASRFPGKPTEAFF TGTGCCAGCAGATTCCCGGGAAAACCGACTGAAGCTTTCTTT
TRBJ1-1 few TRBV30 NA CAWSIRLPPELFF TGTGCCTGGAGTATTCGTTTGCCCCCGGAGCTTTTCTTT
TRBJ2-3 once TRBV5-4 NA CASSLRGGASTDTQYF TGTGCCAGCAGCTTGAGGGGCGGAGCTAGCACAGATACGCAGTATTTT
TRBJ2-3 NA TRBV5-1 NA CASSLAQGTDTQYF TGCGCCAGCAGCTTGGCACAGGGTACAGATACGCAGTATTTT
TRBJ2-2 NA TRBV29-1 NA CSVLDSWTGELFF TGCAGCGTTCTGGACAGTTGGACCGGGGAGCTGTTTTTT
TRBJ1-4 NA TRBV19 NA CASSIPVPNEKLFF TGTGCCAGTAGTATCCCGGTACCTAATGAAAAACTGTTTTTT
TRBJ1-1 NA TRBV30 TRBD1 CAWTPDRYTEAFF TGTGCCTGGACCCCGGACAGGTACACTGAAGCTTTCTTT
TRBJ1-4 NA TRBV7-9 TRBD1 CASSPWTGALTNEKLFF TGTGCCAGCAGCCCCTGGACAGGGGCCCTCACTAATGAAAAACTGTTTTTT
TRBJ2-5 NA TRBV29-1 TRBD2 CSGSDRRGETQYF TGCAGCGGATCGGACCGGCGGGGGGAGACCCAGTACTTC
TRBJ2-3 NA TRBV5-1 NA CASSLDGSGDTQYF TGCGCCAGCAGCTTGGACGGGAGTGGGGATACGCAGTATTTT
TRBJ1-4 NA TRBV27 TRBD1 CASRPLGTGLKTNEKLFF TGTGCCAGCAGACCCCTCGGGACAGGCCTTAAGACTAATGAAAAACTGTTTTTT
TRBJ2-1 NA TRBV11-2 NA CASSYLTGSYNEQFF TGTGCCAGCAGCTATCTAACAGGATCCTACAATGAGCAGTTCTTC
TRBJ1-2 once TRBV29-1 TRBD1 CSARDRGPRAYGYTF TGCAGCGCCCGGGACAGGGGGCCTAGGGCCTATGGCTACACCTTC
TRBJ2-3 NA TRBV6-1 NA CASTSGGTGDTQYF TGTGCCAGCACCTCAGGTGGGACTGGCGATACGCAGTATTTT
TRBJ2-7 NA TRBV4-2 NA CASSQGSQQGHTYEQYF TGTGCCAGCAGCCAAGGGTCGCAACAGGGCCACACCTACGAGCAGTACTTC
TRBJ2-5 few TRBV21-1 NA CASRSSIVRNQTQYF TGTGCCAGCAGATCAAGTATAGTGAGGAATCAGACCCAGTACTTC
TRBJ1-2 NA TRBV10-3 TRBD1 CAISESHRGRNYGYTF TGTGCCATCAGTGAATCTCACAGGGGCCGCAACTATGGCTACACCTTC
TRBJ2-1 NA TRBV7-9 NA CASSLSGALTYNEQFF TGTGCCAGCAGCTTAAGCGGTGCTCTAACCTACAATGAGCAGTTCTTC
TRBJ2-7 NA TRBV6-5 TRBD1 CASRRGQGRYEQYF TGTGCCAGCAGGAGAGGACAGGGCCGGTACGAGCAGTACTTC
TRBJ2-7 NA TRBV2 NA CASNPTGTYEQYF TGTGCCAGCAATCCTACAGGGACCTACGAGCAGTACTTC